This T cell receptor (beta chain) originates from a study of blood T cells in healthy people across ages. Overall study findings and caveats: One million T cells yielded diversity estimates that were considered underestimates.

As concerns this clonotype: Its antigen is unidentified.

A second PCR of roughly 7 to 11 cycles used a sample-barcoded 5' primer and a J-beta primer mix. One entry per CDR3 protein results from TCRdb running MiXCR on the 5' RACE reads. This sample carries approximately 780,000 distinct CDR3 sequences, 20% to 30% of them seen once, and the ten largest clones take approximately 2.9%. Between the trimmed V and J ends, which lost 7 bases and 4 bases, there was a span of 20 bases. The length of the CDR3 is 15 residues. Germline V gene sequence: CDR1 LGHDT, CDR2 YNNKEL (reference sequence). The sample was also reused in another study, on T cells of mothers and their children. That publication notes: Study donors consisted of a few healthy Caucasian mothers and their six children. Primer M1S, used in the second PCR, introduced sample barcodes and 2-4 random nucleotides. Slightly higher overlap, not significant, was seen in related mother-child pairs than in unrelated pairs.

The chain combines TRBV3-1 with TRBJ2-7, with D perhaps matching TRBD1 or TRBD2 (6 bases each). This clonotype was obtained from a boy younger than 18 in good health. The sample comprised blood. CDR3: CASTLGQSGGYEQYF. The CDR3 bases are TGTGCCAGCACCCTCGGACAGTCTGGGGGGTACGAGCAGTACTTC.